The 9 T cell receptor beta chains presented below share a single source sample, sequenced in a study of glioma-infiltrating T cells. Amplification of TCR alpha and beta CDR3 regions from RNA used iRepertoire nested multiplex PCR. TCRdb re-derived calls from the multiplex PCR reads in MiXCR, one entry per CDR3 protein. This table has 400,000 or so distinct CDR3 sequences, roughly two fifths appearing once. The sample comprised glioma tissue, nonneoplastic brain tissue, or PBMCs (not recorded which). All receptors come from a human donor with low-grade glioma or glioblastoma, undergoing nonglioma brain surgery, or in good health (not recorded which).

Remarks on this clonotype: Given a much more abundant clone one base away, this may be a read error. The chain uses TRBV6-1 and TRBJ2-7, with 10 bases matching TRBD2. The CDR3 consists of 15 residues. Germline V gives CDR1 MNHNS, CDR2 SASEGT. The ends lost 5 bases at V and 4 bases at J; junction bases unmatched: 8. The chain's CDR3 is CASSCRTSGTYEQYF. The CDR3 nucleotides are TGTGCCAGCAGTTGTAGAACTAGCGGGACGTACGAGCAGTACTTC.

V gene TRBV10-3 combines with J gene TRBJ1-1; D ambiguous. Trimming cost V 2 bases and J 0 bases, with 7 bases left between them. The CDR3 extends over 14 amino acids. Germline V gene lookup returns CDR1 ENHRY and CDR2 SYGVKD. CDR3 DNA sequence: TGTGCCATCAGTGAGACTCCCCTGAACACTGAAGCTTTCTTT. Translating it yields CAISETPLNTEAFF.

The CDR3 DNA sequence: TGCAGTGCGCCCCAGGCGGGCGCCTACAATGAGCAGTTCTTC. It yields the protein CSAPQAGAYNEQFF. This chain links TRBV20-1 with TRBJ2-1, with TRBD2 as a possible D gene (5 bases). The CDR3 spans 14 residues. CDR1 is DFQATT and CDR2 is SNEGSKA in the germline V gene (reference sequence). V gave up 6 bases and J gave up 2 bases, with 14 bases separating them.

This clonotype appeared once. It may be a read error: a sequence one base away is much more abundant. The chain uses TRBV27 and TRBJ1-2; TRBD1 might be the D (6 bases). CDR1 is MNHEY, CDR2 SMNVEV, per germline (reference sequence). The CDR3 sequence is 16 residues long. CDR3 in DNA: TGTGCCAGCAGTGAAATCCTGGCAGGGGACTCCTATGGCTGCACCTTC. This translates into CASSEILAGDSYGCTF.

CDR3 sequence reads: CASSTPLGAYEQYF. In DNA form, the CDR3 reads TGTGCCAGCAGCACCCCCCTCGGTGCCTACGAGCAGTACTTC. The rearrangement uses TRBV7-2 and TRBJ2-7; D not resolved. This CDR3 spans 14 amino acids. The germline V and J ends were trimmed by 5 bases and 2 bases, with 13 bases remaining between them. Germline-derived CDR1 and CDR2 are SGHTA and FQGNSA.

About this clonotype itself: A much larger clone lies a single base off, so this may be a read error. The chain recombines TRBV6-5 with TRBJ2-7, with 11 bases that match TRBD1. This CDR3 contains 16 residues. V shed 0 bases, J shed 1 base, and the junction held 2 bases outside the gene matches. Germline assignment: CDR1 MNHEY and CDR2 SVGAGI. CDR3 DNA sequence: TGTGCCAGCAGTTACTCGGGGGACAGGGGGTCCTACGAGCAGTACTTC. Translated: CASSYSGDRGSYEQYF.

This clonotype has at least ten counts. The chain joins TRBV24-1 to TRBJ2-1; TRBD2 agrees at 7 bases. Trimming cost V 4 bases and J 4 bases; bases outside gene matches: 9. Germline CDR1 reads KGHDR; CDR2 reads SFDVKD. The CDR3 extends over 16 amino acids. The CDR3 DNA reads as TGTGCCACCAGTGAGTATTCTAGCGGATTTTACAATGAGCAGTTCTTC. This gives the protein CATSEYSSGFYNEQFF.

Points on this clonotype: This could be a read error, since a much larger clone is one nucleotide away. The chain recombines TRBV6-6 with TRBJ1-3; D is ambiguous. Trimming pared 9 bases from V and 5 bases from J, leaving 23 bases between. CDR1 and CDR2 (germline): MNHNY, SVGAGI (reference sequence). CDR3 length: 16 residues. CDR3 amino acids: CARYLTPGRQRNTIYF. DNA of the CDR3: TGTGCCAGGTACCTTACCCCAGGACGGCAAAGAAACACCATATATTTT.

J is TRBJ2-3 and V is TRBV24-1; weak D call: TRBD1 (6 bases). V was clipped by 5 bases and J by 1 base, with 9 bases between them. Looked up from germline, CDR1 is KGHDR and CDR2 is SFDVKD. CDR3 length: 14 amino acids. CDR3 coding DNA: TGTGCCACCAGTGGGACAGCTGGCACAGATACGCAGTATTTT. This sequence encodes CATSGTAGTDTQYF.